Presented here are 25 T cell receptor beta chains from one specimen sequenced in a study of HIV-infected patients and healthy controls (dated by TCRdb to about 2014). Libraries were made using 5' RACE. Sequencing took place on an Illumina MiSeq. Using SuperScript III with primers targeting the alpha and beta constant regions, 400 to 550 ng of RNA was reverse transcribed. Alpha and beta chain libraries were generated separately via chain-specific third strand synthesis with multiplexing indices. Starting from the raw public reads, TCRdb applied fastp trimming at Q25, assembled clones with MiXCR and retained in-frame beta chains. Under each unique CDR3 protein, matching rows form one entry showing the most common genes and DNA. This sample has more than 15,000 distinct CDR3 sequences in its table, and about 9% of those were observed once. 5% to 7% of the sample goes to the ten largest clones. Since whole blood was used without any cell fractionation, the repertoire reflected all peripheral T cells in unsorted form.

Sample: blood. The receptor source for this set is an adult in good health.

The chain recombines TRBV7-3 with TRBJ2-7, with D uncertain. Trimming cost V 2 bases and J 0 bases, with 8 bases left between them. CDR1 and CDR2 from the germline V gene are SGHTA and FQGTGA. The CDR3 has 14 residues. CDR3 region: CASSLDPSSYEQYF. As DNA, the CDR3 is TGTGCCAGCAGCTTAGACCCGTCCTCCTACGAGCAGTACTTC.

The chain carries TRBV29-1 and TRBJ1-1; a possible D gene is TRBD1 (6 bases). CDR1 SQVTM and CDR2 ANQGSEA come from the germline V gene. CDR3 size: 13 residues. Deletions cut 5 bases from V and 4 bases from J, with 14 bases between. This chain's CDR3 is CSVSDSGTTEAFF. For the CDR3, the DNA is TGCAGCGTTTCGGACAGCGGGACCACTGAAGCTTTCTTT.

This clonotype was recorded at least ten times. CDR3 nucleotides: TGTGCCAGCAGCTTAGTGCAGGCCTACAATGAGCAGTTCTTC. This codes for CASSLVQAYNEQFF. The rearrangement joins TRBV7-9 to TRBJ2-1; D remains ambiguous. The germline V and J ends were trimmed by 1 base and 2 bases, with 6 bases remaining between them. This CDR3 has 14 residues. The germline gives CDR1 SEHNR, CDR2 FQNEAQ (reference sequence).

This clonotype was found a few times. This sequence joins TRBV3-1 and TRBJ2-2, with 9 bases identical to TRBD1. V lost 4 bases to trimming and J lost 6 bases; unmatched junction nucleotides: 6. CDR1 LGHDT and CDR2 YNNKEL come from the germline V gene (reference sequence). The length of the CDR3 is 15 residues. DNA for the CDR3: TGTGCCAGCAGCCCCCGACAGGGGGTCGCCGGGGAGCTGTTTTTT. Protein: CASSPRQGVAGELFF.

This clonotype was seen a handful of times. This sequence joins TRBV20-1 and TRBJ2-5, with D maybe TRBD2 (6 bases). Germline V gene sequence: CDR1 DFQATT, CDR2 SNEGSKA (reference sequence). There are 12 residues in the CDR3. The CDR3, as DNA: TGCAGAACCGGGACTCAAGGCGAGACCCAGTACTTC. It is translated as CRTGTQGETQYF.

This clonotype is judged medium-sized. J is TRBJ1-5 and V is TRBV28; D uncertain. This CDR3 is 12 amino acids long. V lost 6 bases, J lost 13 bases, and 16 bases lay in between. From germline, CDR1 is MDHEN and CDR2 SYDVKM. In DNA form, the CDR3 reads TGTGCCAGCAGCCAGGTGGCCCCAGCACAGCATTTT. Encoded protein: CASSQVAPAQHF.

This clonotype showed up many times. The chain recombines TRBV7-9 with TRBJ2-5, with D perhaps TRBD1 (6 bases). The germline V gene encodes CDR1 SEHNR and CDR2 FQNEAQ (reference sequence). CDR3 size: 14 residues. V was shortened by 5 bases and J by 3 bases, with 13 bases between the two germline ends. DNA for the CDR3: TGTGCCAGCAGCCTCCCTCGGACAGAAGAGACCCAGTACTTC. Translated, it gives CASSLPRTEETQYF.

This clonotype was detected only a few times. J is TRBJ1-4 and V is TRBV4-1; D unresolved. Germline V gene sequence: CDR1 MGHRA, CDR2 YSYEKL. V was trimmed by 2 bases and J by 8 bases, leaving 9 bases between them. The CDR3 covers 13 residues. CDR3 nucleotide sequence: TGCGCCAGCAGCCAAAGGGTTCGAGAAAAACTGTTTTTT. Its protein is CASSQRVREKLFF.

In this sample, this clonotype turned up many times. V usage is TRBV2 and J usage is TRBJ1-4, with D perhaps TRBD1 (6 bases). This CDR3 is 15 amino acids long. Per germline, CDR1 SNHLY and CDR2 FYNNEI. V lost 0 bases and J lost 7, with 12 bases in between. CDR3 region: CASSEATGSSEKLFF. CDR3 bases: TGTGCCAGCAGTGAAGCGACAGGTTCGAGTGAAAAACTGTTTTTT.

This clonotype was seen ten or more times. V and J are TRBV21-1 and TRBJ2-6. TRBV21-1 is recorded as a pseudogene. CDR3 length: 16 amino acids. CDR3 protein: CASSKECRPGANVLTF. Written as DNA, the CDR3 is TGTGCCAGCAGCAAAGAGTGCCGCCCTGGGGCCAACGTCCTGACTTTC.

This clonotype was observed a handful of times. This sequence joins TRBV20-1 and TRBJ2-7; 9 bases agree with TRBD2. V lost 3 bases to trimming and J lost 0 bases; unmatched junction nucleotides: 9. The CDR3 totals 16 residues. Germline CDR1 is DFQATT and CDR2 is SNEGSKA (reference sequence). CDR3 DNA: TGCAGTGCTAGCCTCCCCCTAGCGGGATTCTCCTACGAGCAGTACTTC. Encoded protein: CSASLPLAGFSYEQYF.

This clonotype ranks as medium-sized. The gene calls are TRBV29-1 and TRBJ1-1, with D maybe TRBD1 (6 bases). The CDR3 sequence is 13 residues long. V dropped 4 bases and J dropped 5 bases, with 14 bases sitting between them. The V gene's germline CDR1 is SQVTM and CDR2 ANQGSEA. CDR3 nucleotides: TGCAGCGTTGCCGGGACACATCGTACTGAAGCTTTCTTT. Protein: CSVAGTHRTEAFF.

This clonotype was seen at least ten times. The chain couples TRBV28 to TRBJ2-5; D call uncertain. Trimming cost V 6 bases and J 0 bases, with 8 bases left between them. Per germline, CDR1 MDHEN and CDR2 SYDVKM. The length of the CDR3 is 13 residues. CDR3 residues: CASSLRDQETQYF. DNA of the CDR3: TGTGCCAGCAGCTTACGGGACCAAGAGACCCAGTACTTC.

The sample holds many counts of this clonotype. The chain employs TRBV7-6 and TRBJ2-7, with D possibly TRBD1 on 5 matching bases. Trimming took 5 bases from V and 4 from J, leaving 18 bases between them. The CDR3 spans 15 residues. The V gene's germline CDR1 is SGHVS and CDR2 FNYEAQ. The CDR3 nucleotides read TGTGCCAGCAGCATTCCCGGGCCGAAGGGGTACGAGCAGTACTTC. It codes for CASSIPGPKGYEQYF.

The table lists this clonotype with many counts. The chain links TRBV29-1 to TRBJ2-7; a possible D gene is TRBD2 (7 bases). V was pared by 1 base and J by 6 bases, with 16 bases between. Germline V gives CDR1 SQVTM, CDR2 ANQGSEA. CDR3 length: 14 amino acids. In DNA form, the CDR3 reads TGCAGCGTTGAAGGGGGGGGGCCAGGGCGCGAGCAGTACTTC. As protein: CSVEGGGPGREQYF.

This clonotype rates as medium-sized. This chain connects TRBV6-5 to TRBJ2-6; D is possibly TRBD1 or TRBD2 (5 bases each). Trimming left V 11 bases short and J 0 bases short, with 17 bases between. The germline CDR1 and CDR2 sequences are MNHEY and SVGAGI. The CDR3 totals 16 residues. This CDR3 is CAVGQGVFSGANVLTF. The DNA of the CDR3 is TGTGCCGTCGGGCAGGGAGTTTTCTCTGGGGCCAACGTCCTGACTTTC.

This clonotype was recorded many times. This chain uses TRBV6-5 with TRBJ2-1; TRBD1 might be the D (6 bases). Germline CDR1 reads MNHEY; CDR2 reads SVGAGI. V was clipped by 0 bases and J by 7 bases, with 7 bases between them. The CDR3 has 13 residues. The CDR3 nucleotides read TGTGCCAGCAGTTACTCGAGGGGGAATGAGCAGTTCTTC. Its protein is CASSYSRGNEQFF.

This clonotype was found many times. The rearrangement uses TRBV11-2 and TRBJ2-7, with a possible D match to TRBD2 (6 bases). Germline V gene lookup returns CDR1 SGHAT and CDR2 FQNNGV. The CDR3 runs to 12 residues. The V and J ends lost 5 bases and 5 bases respectively, with 10 bases between them. CDR3 protein: CASSLRLDEQYF. Written as DNA, the CDR3 is TGTGCCAGCAGCCTCCGACTAGACGAGCAGTACTTC. Drawing the rest from reference TRBV11-2 and TRBJ2-7, the complete variable domain is EAGVAQSPRYKIIEKRQSVAFWCNPISGHATLYWYQQILGQGPKLLIQFQNNGVVDDSQLPKDRFSAERLKGVDSTLKIQPAKLEDSAVYLCASSLRLDEQYFGPGTRLTVT.

At least ten counts were recorded for this clonotype. V gene TRBV12-3 or TRBV12-4 combines with J gene TRBJ1-4; 7 nucleotides match TRBD1. This CDR3 spans 14 amino acids. J lost 3 bases, V lost 11 bases, and 9 bases had no gene match. The CDR3 sequence: CASVEGTANEKLFF. Written as DNA, the CDR3 is TGTGCCTCCGTTGAAGGGACAGCTAATGAAAAACTGTTTTTT.

Only a few counts were recorded for this clonotype. The V call is TRBV21-1, the J call TRBJ2-3; TRBD1, the table's D call, was not compared with the DNA. TRBV21-1 is termed a pseudogene. The length of the CDR3 is 13 residues. The CDR3 loop is CANVEGGTDTQYF. Here the CDR3 DNA reads TGTGCCAATGTCGAGGGGGGCACAGATACGCAGTATTTT.

V usage is TRBV10-2 and J usage is TRBJ2-5; no clear D gene. Germline values: CDR1 WSHSY, CDR2 SAAADI. Trimming stripped 2 bases from V and 5 bases from J, with 9 bases between. This CDR3 spans 13 amino acids. The DNA for the CDR3 is TGCGCCAGCAGTGAGGGTCGTCTCGAGACCCAGTACTTC. Its translation is CASSEGRLETQYF.

A note on this clonotype: A much larger clone is a single base away; this may be a read error. The chain employs TRBV7-2 and TRBJ2-3; 7 bases match TRBD1. The CDR3 contains 15 residues. Germline CDR1 SGHTA, CDR2 FQGNSA. This CDR3 reads CASRLDRVETDTQYF. The CDR3 nucleotides are TGTGCCAGCAGATTAGACAGGGTAGAGACAGATACGCAGTATTTT.

This clonotype ranks as medium-sized. The V call is TRBV5-1, the J call TRBJ2-1, with D possibly being TRBD2 (6 bases). Germline CDR1 is SGHRS and CDR2 is YFSETQ. There are 15 residues in the CDR3. Trimming cost V 4 bases and J 9 bases, with 20 bases left between them. CDR3 sequence reads: CASSPELAWGVEQFF. As DNA, the CDR3 is TGCGCCAGCAGCCCGGAGCTAGCGTGGGGGGTTGAGCAGTTCTTC.

There are many counts of this clonotype. The rearrangement links TRBV5-1 to TRBJ2-1; 11 nucleotides line up with TRBD2. The CDR3 totals 15 residues. With V trimmed by 4 bases and J by 3 bases, 3 bases remained unmatched. Germline-derived CDR1 and CDR2 are SGHRS and YFSETQ. The CDR3 sequence is CASSPTSGDYNEQFF. The DNA of the CDR3 is TGCGCCAGCAGCCCGACTAGCGGGGACTACAATGAGCAGTTCTTC.

The gene calls are TRBV7-9 and TRBJ2-1, with 8 bases identical to TRBD2. From germline, CDR1 is SEHNR and CDR2 FQNEAQ (reference sequence). This CDR3 has 12 amino acids. Trimming took 1 base from V and 10 from J; bases not matched to a gene: 0. The CDR3: CASSLGLAEQFF. The CDR3 nucleotides read TGTGCCAGCAGCTTAGGACTAGCGGAGCAGTTCTTC.